A single sample is the source of the 25 T cell receptor beta chains below, sequenced in a study of radiation and T cells in renal cell carcinoma (dated by TCRdb to about 2020). The sample's time point label, in plain terms: blood 4 weeks post-SBRT, at nephrectomy. The sample's treatment or condition label is to be understood as: 15 Gy SBRT to primary tumor, nephrectomy 4 weeks later. Library prep was done by the immunoSEQ multiplex PCR assay. Entries here come from immuneACCESS through TCRdb and include only in-frame sequences with V and J called. Some clones fail to appear in such tables; in the studies checked, an unresolved V gene covers under half of the shortfall, and the cause of the remainder is unknown. The sample yields about 170,000 clones; about nine tenths were counted once. Around 10% of the sample lies in the top ten. The sample here was blood, taken from a patient whose treatment included radiotherapy and nephrectomy. Receptors originate from a woman aged 50 to 60 with renal cell carcinoma.

V usage is TRBV6-1 and J usage is TRBJ1-3, with no clear D. The CDR3 is made up of 14 amino acids. V dropped 9 bases and J dropped 0 bases, with 12 bases sitting between them. Germline CDR1 MNHNS, CDR2 SASEGT. The CDR3 protein is CASGIPPSGNTIYF. The CDR3 region has the DNA TGTGCCAGTGGGATCCCTCCCTCTGGAAACACCATATATTTT.

The chain uses TRBV7-2 and TRBJ2-3; TRBD2 agrees at 7 bases. Germline CDR1 SGHTA, CDR2 FQGNSA. The CDR3 length is 15 residues. V shed 0 bases, J shed 1 base, and the junction held 1 base outside the gene matches. For the CDR3, the DNA is TGTGCCAGCAGCTTAGCTCTAGCGGGCACAGATACGCAGTATTTT. Protein: CASSLALAGTDTQYF.

The chain carries TRBV10-2 and TRBJ1-1; 7 bases fit TRBD1. The V gene's germline CDR1 is WSHSY and CDR2 SAAADI. The trim removed 7 bases at V and 5 bases at J, leaving 10 bases unmatched. The length of the CDR3 is 14 residues. CDR3 in amino acids: CASTQDREGTEAFF. The CDR3 region has the DNA TGCGCCAGCACTCAAGACAGGGAGGGGACTGAAGCTTTCTTT.

The gene calls are TRBV10-3 and TRBJ2-1; TRBD1 matches at 8 bases. With 4 bases clipped from V and 0 bases from J, the junction kept 2 bases outside the gene matches. This CDR3 has 15 amino acids. Germline CDR1 is ENHRY and CDR2 is SYGVKD. The CDR3 is CAISAGGNSYNEQFF. CDR3 nucleotide sequence: TGTGCCATCAGTGCAGGGGGCAACTCCTACAATGAGCAGTTCTTC.

CDR3 sequence (DNA): TGTGCCAGCAGTGGGAACGGGGGGGCTCAGCCCCAGCATTTT. This translates into CASSGNGGAQPQHF. The chain recombines TRBV25-1 with TRBJ1-5, with D perhaps TRBD1 (6 bases). V lost 4 bases, J lost 6 bases, and 13 bases lay in between. Germline V gene sequence: CDR1 MGHDK, CDR2 SYGVNS. This CDR3 has 14 residues.

The V gene is TRBV4-3, the J gene TRBJ2-7, with D unresolved. V lost 1 base and J 0 bases, leaving 4 bases between the germline ends. This CDR3 has 13 amino acids. CDR1 is LGHNA and CDR2 is YSLEER in the germline V gene. In DNA form, the CDR3 reads TGCGCCAGCAGCCAAGGGTTCTCCTACGAGCAGTACTTC. Protein product: CASSQGFSYEQYF.

The CDR3 reads CASSSKTGVAYNEQFF. As DNA, the CDR3 is TGTGCCAGCAGCTCCAAGACAGGGGTTGCCTACAATGAGCAGTTCTTC. This chain uses TRBV7-9 with TRBJ2-1; 8 bases are shared with TRBD1. Per the germline V gene, CDR1 is SEHNR and CDR2 is FQNEAQ (reference sequence). V gave up 4 bases and J gave up 2 bases; unmatched junction bases: 7. There are 16 residues in the CDR3.

The V call is TRBV29-1, the J call TRBJ1-4, with D perhaps TRBD1 (5 bases). Trimming shortened V by 6 bases and J by 7 bases, and 9 bases separated the two germline ends. CDR3 length equals 11 residues. CDR1 and CDR2 (germline): SQVTM, ANQGSEA. The CDR3 loop is CSVGGGEKLFF. The CDR3 DNA reads TGCAGCGTGGGGGGTGGTGAAAAACTGTTTTTT.

The chain joins TRBV14 to TRBJ1-2; a weak D match, TRBD1 (6 bases). CDR1 and CDR2 (germline): SGHDN, FVKESK. The CDR3 sequence is 15 residues long. Trimming took 4 bases from V and 8 from J, leaving 20 bases between them. The CDR3 nucleotides read TGTGCCAGCAGCCCCTTGGGACACGGTTTGGAGGGCTACACCTTC. It codes for CASSPLGHGLEGYTF.

The chain has TRBV4-1 and TRBJ1-2, with D possibly TRBD1 on 5 matching bases. The CDR3 has 15 amino acids. Germline CDR1 MGHRA, CDR2 YSYEKL. V gave up 0 bases and J gave up 3 bases, with 11 bases separating them. The CDR3: CASSQDRGAYYGYTF. The CDR3 DNA is TGCGCCAGCAGCCAAGATCGCGGGGCGTACTATGGCTACACCTTC.

V is TRBV5-5 and J is TRBJ2-3, with 10 bases fitting TRBD2. The V and J ends lost 4 bases and 2 bases, in that order; junction bases with no gene match: 4. Germline lookup yields CDR1 SGHKS and CDR2 YYEKEE (reference sequence). This CDR3 region has 15 residues. The CDR3 DNA follows: TGTGCCAGCAGCCAAAGCGGGGGGGTCACAGATACGCAGTATTTT. Amino acid sequence: CASSQSGGVTDTQYF.

The gene calls are TRBV7-9 and TRBJ1-1; D gene uncertain. V was clipped by 5 bases and J by 1 base, with 8 bases between them. CDR1 and CDR2 from the germline V gene are SEHNR and FQNEAQ (reference sequence). The CDR3 sequence is 13 residues long. CDR3 residues: CASSGEKNTEAFF. The CDR3 bases are TGTGCCAGCAGCGGGGAGAAGAACACTGAAGCTTTCTTT.

V gene TRBV7-9 combines with J gene TRBJ1-4; D is possibly TRBD1 (5 bases). Germline CDR1 and CDR2: SEHNR and FQNEAQ (reference sequence). CDR3 length: 14 amino acids. The V and J ends lost 5 bases and 7 bases respectively, with 14 bases between them. CDR3: CASSGHGASEKLFF. The CDR3, as DNA: TGTGCCAGCAGCGGTCATGGGGCGAGTGAAAAACTGTTTTTT.

The J gene is TRBJ2-1, the V gene TRBV11-3; 8 bases match TRBD1. V trimming: 5 bases; J trimming: 3 bases; junction bases outside the gene matches: 6. The CDR3 is 15 residues long. The germline V gene encodes CDR1 SGHNT and CDR2 YENEEA. CDR3 sequence: CASSDGTGDYNEQFF. The CDR3 bases are TGTGCCAGCAGCGACGGGACAGGTGACTACAATGAGCAGTTCTTC.

In DNA form, the CDR3 reads TGTGCCAGCTCACCACCGCAGCGGCAGCCCCAGCATTTT. Translation gives CASSPPQRQPQHF. The chain recombines TRBV18 with TRBJ1-5; D not resolved. Trimming removed 0 bases at V and 7 bases at J, with 7 bases between. The germline V gene has CDR1 KGHSH and CDR2 LQKENI. The CDR3 extends over 13 amino acids.

V gene TRBV19 combines with J gene TRBJ2-6; D gene uncertain. The CDR3 loop spans 14 amino acids. V lost 4 bases and J 4 bases, leaving 8 bases between the germline ends. Germline CDR1 and CDR2: LNHDA and SQIVND (reference sequence). As DNA, the CDR3 is TGTGCCAGTAGTAACACCGCCGGGGCCAACGTCCTGACTTTC. This translates into CASSNTAGANVLTF.

The table lists this clone with a count of one. The chain couples TRBV5-1 to TRBJ2-2; maybe TRBD1 (5 bases). This CDR3 spans 16 amino acids. CDR1 is SGHRS, CDR2 YFSETQ, per germline. The germline V and J ends were trimmed by 1 base and 1 base, with 11 bases remaining between them. Written as DNA, the CDR3 is TGCGCCAGCAGCTTGTCGCTTCAGGGGAACACCGGGGAGCTGTTTTTT. This encodes CASSLSLQGNTGELFF.

In DNA, the CDR3 is TGTGCCAGCAGCTTGGATGGACAGAGGAATAGCAATCAGCCCCAGCATTTT. Its translation: CASSLDGQRNSNQPQHF. This chain links TRBV5-6 with TRBJ1-5, with D maybe TRBD1 (6 bases). This CDR3 region has 17 residues. Trimming cost V 0 bases and J 0 bases, with 13 bases left between them. Germline V CDR1 and CDR2: SGHDT, YYEEEE.

The CDR3 reads CASSQGRGEDEQYF. Written as DNA, the CDR3 is TGTGCCAGCAGCCAGGGACGGGGGGAAGACGAGCAGTACTTC. This chain joins TRBV9 and TRBJ2-7, with 7 bases aligning to TRBD2. This CDR3 contains 14 residues. V was pared by 4 bases and J by 5 bases, with 9 bases of the junction left unmatched. Per the germline V gene, CDR1 is SGDLS and CDR2 is YYNGEE.

The V call is TRBV5-6, the J call TRBJ1-5; D is unresolved. There are 12 residues in the CDR3. Germline values: CDR1 SGHDT, CDR2 YYEEEE. V shed 4 bases and J shed 2 bases, with 4 bases lying between them. In nucleotides, the CDR3 is TGTGCCAGCAGCACCCGCAATCAGCCCCAGCATTTT. Protein product: CASSTRNQPQHF.

This chain links TRBV25-1 with TRBJ1-2, with D possibly TRBD1 on 5 matching bases. V lost 9 bases, J lost 5 bases, and 10 bases lay in between. This CDR3 is built from 11 residues. In germline, CDR1 is MGHDK, CDR2 SYGVNS. CDR3 coding DNA: TGTGCCAGTCAGGGAGAGTATGGCTACACCTTC. Its protein product is CASQGEYGYTF.

This clone was observed once. The V gene is TRBV29-1, the J gene TRBJ2-1; weak D call: TRBD1 (6 bases). Germline V gives CDR1 SQVTM, CDR2 ANQGSEA. Trimming cost V 7 bases and J 8 bases, with 12 bases left between them. CDR3 size: 11 residues. In DNA, the CDR3 is TGCAGCGGACAGGTGATGGATGAGCAGTTCTTC. It translates to CSGQVMDEQFF.

This chain links TRBV11-2 with TRBJ2-3, with a possible D match to TRBD2 (6 bases). Germline CDR1 reads SGHAT; CDR2 reads FQNNGV. V lost 2 bases and J 11 bases, leaving 26 bases between the germline ends. The CDR3 runs to 17 residues. In DNA, the CDR3 is TGTGCCAGCAGCTTACTCCGGAGGGCGGAAGTCCAAGGCGGGCAGTATTTT. Protein product: CASSLLRRAEVQGGQYF. The whole variable domain, filled in from reference TRBV11-2 and TRBJ2-3, reads EAGVAQSPRYKIIEKRQSVAFWCNPISGHATLYWYQQILGQGPKLLIQFQNNGVVDDSQLPKDRFSAERLKGVDSTLKIQPAKLEDSAVYLCASSLLRRAEVQGGQYFGPGTRLTVL.

The rearrangement links TRBV2 to TRBJ1-4, with 7 nucleotides matching TRBD1. The V and J ends lost 6 bases and 3 bases, in that order; junction bases with no gene match: 4. The germline V gene has CDR1 SNHLY and CDR2 FYNNEI. This CDR3 is built from 14 residues. The CDR3 spells CASRGDRPNEKLFF. As DNA, the CDR3 is TGTGCCAGCAGAGGGGACAGACCTAATGAAAAACTGTTTTTT.

The CDR3 spells CSARVGQPQHF. The CDR3 bases are TGCAGTGCTAGGGTGGGTCAGCCCCAGCATTTT. V is TRBV20-1 and J is TRBJ1-5; D is unresolved. The germline CDR1 and CDR2 sequences are DFQATT and SNEGSKA (reference sequence). This CDR3 spans 11 amino acids. V was trimmed by 3 bases and J by 6 bases, leaving 6 bases between them.